The TCR beta chain under discussion was sequenced for a study of cytomegalovirus exposure and HLA in healthy donors. PCR employed 60 Vbeta and 13 Jbeta primers. This table comes from immunoSEQ multiplex PCR, and its TCRdb copy is limited to in-frame clones, with some not included. This sample has over 150,000 clones; approximately 80% occur once, and the top ten carry under 0.8%. This CDR3 has 15 residues. The germline V gene encodes CDR1 GTSNPN and CDR2 SVGIG (reference sequence). V was clipped by 0 bases and J by 8 bases, with 19 bases between them. This clone was picked up a small number of times. The TCR originated in a boy aged 5-17 years in good health and CMV-seronegative. Source material: PBMCs. The V and J genes are TRBV30 and TRBJ1-2; the D is unclear. For the CDR3, the DNA is TGTGCCTGGAGTGTACGTGCAGGATGGTCCAGCGGCTACACCTTC. This sequence encodes CAWSVRAGWSSGYTF. Full variable domain (outside the CDR3, taken from reference TRBV30 and TRBJ1-2): SQTIHQWPATLVQPVGSPLSLECTVEGTSNPNLYWYRQAAGRGLQLLFYSVGIGQISSEVPQNLSASRPQDRQFILSSKKLLLSDSGFYLCAWSVRAGWSSGYTFGSGTRLTVV.